This record concerns one TCR beta chain sequence. These data originate in a study of shared T cell receptors in the human thymus. Looked up from germline, CDR1 is LNHDA and CDR2 is SQIVND (reference sequence). The V end lost 3 bases, the J end lost 0 bases, and 12 bases lay between the germline ends. CDR3 length equals 16 residues. TCRdb's copy holds only in-frame clones and misses some; the assay was immunoSEQ multiplex PCR. The sample includes about 380,000 clones, over 90% of them seen just once. The rearrangement links TRBV19 to TRBJ2-4; D uncertain. This clonotype was sampled from a human donor. The specimen was thymocytes. This chain's CDR3 is CASSIRPSIAKNIQYF. The CDR3, as DNA: TGTGCCAGTAGTATCAGACCCTCCATAGCCAAAAACATTCAGTACTTC.